One and the same sample provided the 32 T cell receptor beta chains below, sequenced in a study of spatial heterogeneity in lung cancer (dated by TCRdb to 2018 to 2020). What the authors observed across the whole study: A correlation was observed between the number of expanded intratumoral alpha and beta TCRs and the tumor nonsynonymous mutation count.

These receptors have no identified antigens. The meaning of the sample's time point label: sample taken at primary tumor resection. Libraries came from 5' RACE. The sequencer listed for this sample is NextSeq 500. Through fastp at Q25 and MiXCR, TCRdb rebuilt clones from the public reads, retaining in-frame beta chains. Rows merge per CDR3 protein into single entries with the most common DNA and genes. This sample is represented by 3,000 to 4,000 distinct CDR3 sequences; 5% to 7% of them were singletons. The ten largest clones add up to around 15% of the sample. The sequencing here drew on lung tumor tissue, taken at surgery. The receptors shown here come from a female donor with early-stage non-small cell lung cancer.

By share, this clonotype ranks as medium-sized. This rearrangement joins TRBV6-1 to TRBJ2-1; D possibly matches TRBD1 or TRBD2 (5 bases each). The CDR3 is 14 amino acids. Germline values: CDR1 MNHNS, CDR2 SASEGT. V lost 4 bases and J 9 bases, leaving 16 bases between the germline ends. CDR3 nucleotides: TGTGCCAGCAGTGGCTTGGGGGTAGGTAGTGAGCAGTTCTTC. It yields the protein CASSGLGVGSEQFF.

Sample share makes this clonotype medium-sized. The chain employs TRBV7-3 and TRBJ1-3, with D maybe TRBD1 (6 bases). Germline V gene sequence: CDR1 SGHTA, CDR2 FQGTGA. CDR3 length: 18 residues. V was pared by 2 bases and J by 4 bases, with 21 bases between. Here the CDR3 reads CASSLSPVGGQGGNTIYF. Written as DNA, the CDR3 is TGTGCCAGCAGCTTATCCCCTGTGGGGGGGCAAGGAGGAAACACCATATATTTT.

Sample share makes this clonotype medium-sized (0.01 to 0.1%). The chain recombines TRBV4-2 with TRBJ1-2; D is unresolved. The CDR3 length is 12 residues. Looked up from germline, CDR1 is LGHNA and CDR2 is YNFKEQ. V lost 4 bases and J lost 4, with 7 bases in between. The CDR3 loop is CASSLDGYGYTF. Written as DNA, the CDR3 is TGTGCCAGCAGCCTGGATGGCTATGGCTACACCTTC.

This clonotype is classed as medium-sized (0.01 to 0.1%). The chain recombines TRBV18 with TRBJ2-2; D gene ambiguous. V shed 3 bases and J shed 1 base, with 12 bases lying between them. This CDR3 has 16 residues. CDR1 is KGHSH, CDR2 LQKENI, per germline. CDR3 in DNA: TGTGCCAGCTCACCGGCTGGTAGGATGAACACCGGGGAGCTGTTTTTT. It codes for CASSPAGRMNTGELFF.

By share, this clonotype ranks as medium-sized. The chain combines TRBV7-9 with TRBJ2-2; possible D gene TRBD2, 5 bases. Between the trimmed V and J ends, which lost 3 bases and 4 bases, there was a span of 6 bases. The CDR3 length is 13 residues. The germline V gene encodes CDR1 SEHNR and CDR2 FQNEAQ (reference sequence). The CDR3 sequence: CASSFGVTGELFF. Here the CDR3 DNA reads TGTGCCAGCAGCTTCGGGGTCACCGGGGAGCTGTTTTTT.

This clonotype occurred many times. An end of the junction differs from the germline gene, which may be a read error. The J gene is TRBJ2-6, the V gene TRBV14; 9 positions match TRBD2. The CDR3 consists of 18 residues. CDR1 is SGHDN, CDR2 FVKESK, per germline. CDR3 amino acids: CASSQFLAGLSGANVPTF. As DNA, the CDR3 is TGTGCCAGCAGCCAATTCCTAGCGGGGTTGTCTGGGGCCAACGTCCCGACTTTC. The variable domain in full, completed from reference TRBV14 and TRBJ2-6, reads EAGVTQFPSHSVIEKGQTVTLRCDPISGHDNLYWYRRVMGKEIKFLLHFVKESKQDESGMPNNRFLAERTGGTYSTLKVQPAELEDSGVYFCASSQFLAGLSGANVPTFGAGSRLTVL.

By share, this clonotype counts as medium-sized. This chain joins TRBV20-1 and TRBJ2-1, with 10 bases aligning to TRBD2. The germline V gene encodes CDR1 DFQATT and CDR2 SNEGSKA (reference sequence). The ends lost 0 bases at V and 8 bases at J; junction bases unmatched: 22. This CDR3 has 20 amino acids. The CDR3 DNA reads TGCAGTGCTAGAGACCCTAGCGGGAGATCGGGTGGCCATCGGGGTTATGAGCAGTTCTTC. It encodes CSARDPSGRSGGHRGYEQFF.

This clonotype rates as medium-sized. The V gene is TRBV6-2 or TRBV6-3, the J gene TRBJ2-5; D might be TRBD1 (6 bases). The germline V gene has CDR1 MNHEY and CDR2 SVGEGT. V dropped 6 bases and J dropped 3 bases, with 14 bases sitting between them. The CDR3 loop spans 14 amino acids. CDR3 bases: TGTGCCAGCAGATCCACAGGGTGGGAAGAGACCCAGTACTTC. Translation: CASRSTGWEETQYF.

This clonotype is medium-sized within its sample. This chain connects TRBV20-1 to TRBJ1-2; TRBD1 is a possible D gene (5 bases). V was shortened by 1 base and J by 3 bases, with 12 bases between the two germline ends. Germline CDR1 reads DFQATT; CDR2 reads SNEGSKA (reference sequence). The CDR3 covers 14 residues. CDR3 sequence: CSARASDSDYGYTF. CDR3 DNA: TGCAGTGCTAGAGCTTCCGACAGCGACTATGGCTACACCTTC.

Judged by abundance, this clonotype is medium-sized. V gene TRBV12-3 or TRBV12-4 combines with J gene TRBJ2-2; D is tentatively TRBD1 or TRBD2 (5 bases each). This CDR3 spans 16 amino acids. Between the trimmed V and J ends, which lost 10 bases and 1 base, there was a span of 19 bases. The CDR3 spells CATKRVGTVNTGELFF. The DNA for the CDR3 is TGTGCCACCAAAAGGGTGGGGACCGTGAACACCGGGGAGCTGTTTTTT.

This clonotype is medium-sized within its sample. This chain joins TRBV7-9 and TRBJ1-4, with D perhaps TRBD1 (5 bases). V gave up 5 bases and J gave up 0 bases, with 16 bases separating them. Per germline, CDR1 SEHNR and CDR2 FQNEAQ (reference sequence). This CDR3 is built from 17 residues. DNA of the CDR3: TGTGCCAGCAGCGAAACTATAGGACAAGCAACTAATGAAAAACTGTTTTTT. It encodes CASSETIGQATNEKLFF.

This clonotype was observed at least ten times. The chain links TRBV20-1 to TRBJ2-1, with 8 bases that match TRBD2. V lost 2 bases, J lost 6 bases, and 9 bases stayed unmatched. Germline CDR1 DFQATT, CDR2 SNEGSKA (reference sequence). This CDR3 has 15 residues. The chain's CDR3 is CSARPSGSDANEQFF. DNA of the CDR3: TGCAGTGCTAGACCCAGCGGGAGCGACGCCAATGAGCAGTTCTTC.

By its share, this clonotype is medium-sized. The rearrangement links TRBV7-6 to TRBJ2-5; D tentatively reads TRBD1 or TRBD2 (6 bases each). The CDR3 is made up of 15 amino acids. CDR1 SGHVS and CDR2 FNYEAQ come from the germline V gene. Trimming took off 3 bases at V and 5 bases at J, with 16 bases between the two ends. Written as DNA, the CDR3 is TGTGCCAGCAGCTTCGGCGCCCGGGGGCAGGAGACCCAGTACTTC. Translated, it gives CASSFGARGQETQYF.

There are many counts of this clonotype. This chain joins TRBV24-1 and TRBJ2-6; D uncertain. Germline assignment: CDR1 KGHDR and CDR2 SFDVKD. The CDR3 length is 15 residues. V shed 2 bases and J shed 2 bases, with 6 bases lying between them. The DNA of the CDR3 is TGTGCCACCAGTGATTCAGCCACTGGGGCCAACGTCCTGACTTTC. Translated, it gives CATSDSATGANVLTF.

This clonotype is medium-sized in the sample. This chain uses TRBV29-1 with TRBJ1-1; D uncertain. CDR1 is SQVTM, CDR2 ANQGSEA, per germline. The CDR3 length is 11 residues. V lost 5 bases and J lost 0, with 4 bases in between. CDR3 in amino acids: CSVTVNTEAFF. The CDR3 region has the DNA TGCAGCGTTACCGTGAACACTGAAGCTTTCTTT.

By share, this clonotype ranks as medium-sized. This chain uses TRBV20-1 with TRBJ1-1; D possibly corresponds to TRBD1 (6 bases). Germline values: CDR1 DFQATT, CDR2 SNEGSKA (reference sequence). The CDR3 has 12 residues. Deletions cut 7 bases from V and 1 base from J, with 10 bases between. The CDR3 DNA reads TGCAGTGTTAAGACAGGGAACACTGAAGCTTTCTTT. The encoded protein is CSVKTGNTEAFF.

This clonotype has ten or more counts. V and J are TRBV27 and TRBJ2-7; 9 nucleotides agree with TRBD2. Unmatched junction bases numbered 6, after V lost 6 bases and J lost 6 bases. The CDR3 length is 13 residues. Per the germline V gene, CDR1 is MNHEY and CDR2 is SMNVEV (reference sequence). The CDR3 here is CASRLAGALEQYF. The CDR3 DNA reads as TGTGCCAGCAGATTAGCGGGAGCTCTCGAGCAGTACTTC.

Many counts were recorded for this clonotype. This rearrangement joins TRBV29-1 to TRBJ2-5, with 14 positions matching TRBD2. The CDR3 has 15 residues. Germline values: CDR1 SQVTM, CDR2 ANQGSEA. V lost 3 bases, J lost 4 bases, and 4 bases stayed unmatched. This CDR3 is CSVDGLAGGRETQYF. CDR3 in DNA: TGCAGCGTTGACGGACTAGCGGGAGGCCGAGAGACCCAGTACTTC.

By its share, this clonotype is medium-sized (0.01 to 0.1%). V gene TRBV11-2 combines with J gene TRBJ2-3, with D possibly being TRBD2 (6 bases). The V end was cut by 0 bases, the J end by 2 bases, with 15 bases between. This CDR3 is 17 amino acids long. Per germline, CDR1 SGHAT and CDR2 FQNNGV. CDR3 region: CASSLDHLGGYTDTQYF. The CDR3 region has the DNA TGTGCCAGCAGCTTAGATCATCTTGGGGGGTACACAGATACGCAGTATTTT.

This clonotype qualifies as medium-sized. The chain links TRBV29-1 to TRBJ1-1; no reliable D call. The CDR3 is made up of 14 amino acids. Germline CDR1 and CDR2: SQVTM and ANQGSEA. The germline V and J ends were trimmed by 2 bases and 0 bases, with 10 bases remaining between them. The CDR3 nucleotides read TGCAGCGTTGAACCTTTAGAAGTGAACACTGAAGCTTTCTTT. It specifies CSVEPLEVNTEAFF.

Sample share makes this clonotype large. The chain carries TRBV27 and TRBJ2-3, with a possible D match to TRBD1 (6 bases). CDR1 MNHEY and CDR2 SMNVEV come from the germline V gene (reference sequence). Trimming stripped 3 bases from V and 2 bases from J, with 24 bases between. The CDR3 is 19 amino acids. CDR3 bases: TGTGCCAGCAGTTTTTCGGGGACAAGTTCACACGTAGCCACAGATACGCAGTATTTT. Translating gives CASSFSGTSSHVATDTQYF.

By share of the sample, this clonotype is medium-sized (0.01 to 0.1%). The genes are TRBV11-2 and TRBJ2-1; 14 bases match TRBD2. CDR3 length: 18 amino acids. Germline CDR1 reads SGHAT; CDR2 reads FQNNGV. V lost 1 base and J lost 8; bases outside the gene matches: 10. This CDR3 is CASSLVFRLAGGYDEQFF. The CDR3 bases are TGTGCCAGCAGCTTAGTGTTTCGACTAGCGGGAGGGTATGATGAGCAGTTCTTC.

V and J are TRBV5-1 and TRBJ2-1; 8 nucleotides line up with TRBD1. This CDR3 has 15 amino acids. Unmatched junction bases numbered 8, after V lost 0 bases and J lost 9 bases. Germline V CDR1 and CDR2: SGHRS, YFSETQ. CDR3 in amino acids: CASSLEVRGLGEQFF. The CDR3 DNA sequence: TGCGCCAGCAGCTTGGAGGTCAGGGGGCTTGGTGAGCAGTTCTTC. Together with reference TRBV5-1 and TRBJ2-1, the CDR3 gives the full variable domain: KAGVTQTPRYLIKTRGQQVTLSCSPISGHRSVSWYQQTPGQGLQFLFEYFSETQRNKGNFPGRFSGRQFSNSRSEMNVSTLELGDSALYLCASSLEVRGLGEQFFGPGTRLTVL.

Relative to its sample, this clonotype is medium-sized. The V and J genes are TRBV29-1 and TRBJ2-3; the D gene is possibly TRBD1 (7 bases). The CDR3 sequence is 14 residues long. Germline loops: CDR1 SQVTM, CDR2 ANQGSEA. The germline V and J ends were trimmed by 4 bases and 2 bases, with 13 bases remaining between them. DNA for the CDR3: TGCAGCGTTGGGACAGGCGGGGCCACAGATACGCAGTATTTT. This codes for CSVGTGGATDTQYF.

By sample share, this clonotype is medium-sized. The genes are TRBV28 and TRBJ2-4, with 8 bases identical to TRBD1. The germline V gene has CDR1 MDHEN and CDR2 SYDVKM. This CDR3 has 15 residues. J lost 6 bases, V lost 4 bases, and 8 bases had no gene match. CDR3 amino acids: CASSSETGDRNIQYF. CDR3 nucleotide sequence: TGTGCCAGCAGTTCCGAGACAGGGGACAGAAACATTCAGTACTTC.

This clonotype has ten or more counts. The chain uses TRBV20-1 and TRBJ2-3; 9 bases are shared with TRBD2. The CDR3 is 15 amino acids. CDR1 DFQATT and CDR2 SNEGSKA come from the germline V gene (reference sequence). The V segment lost 3 bases and the J segment 1 base; nucleotides outside the gene matches: 5. The CDR3 coding sequence is TGCAGTGCTAGCCCCCGACTAGCGGGCACAGATACGCAGTATTTT. The encoded protein is CSASPRLAGTDTQYF.

By frequency in the sample, this clonotype is medium-sized. V and J are TRBV6-1 and TRBJ2-2; 9 nucleotides agree with TRBD1. V was clipped by 6 bases and J by 4 bases; unmatched bases: 3. Per the germline V gene, CDR1 is MNHNS and CDR2 is SASEGT. CDR3 size: 14 residues. The CDR3 nucleotides read TGTGCCAGCAGGGGACAGGGTGTCACCGGGGAGCTGTTTTTT. It codes for CASRGQGVTGELFF.

Judged by abundance, this clonotype is medium-sized (0.01 to 0.1%). V gene TRBV7-8 combines with J gene TRBJ2-5; 7 bases agree with TRBD2. Trimming took 0 bases from V and 5 from J; bases not matched to a gene: 6. The CDR3 extends over 15 amino acids. The V gene's germline CDR1 is SGHVS and CDR2 FQNEAQ. CDR3 coding DNA: TGTGCCAGCAGCTTAGCGGGAGGGTTTAAGGAGACCCAGTACTTC. It yields the protein CASSLAGGFKETQYF.

This clonotype was found many times. CDR3 in DNA: TGCGCCAGCAGTGAGGACAGGGCCTACACAGATACGCAGTATTTT. This encodes CASSEDRAYTDTQYF. The rearrangement links TRBV10-2 to TRBJ2-3, with 7 bases matching TRBD1. CDR1 WSHSY and CDR2 SAAADI come from the germline V gene. Unmatched junction bases numbered 4, after V lost 2 bases and J lost 2 bases. The CDR3 covers 15 residues.

By its share, this clonotype is medium-sized. The CDR3 coding sequence is TGTGCCAGCATCATACAGGGGTTGGATGGCTACACCTTC. This codes for CASIIQGLDGYTF. The V gene is TRBV12-3 or TRBV12-4, the J gene TRBJ1-2; TRBD1 aligns across 7 bases. V lost 7 bases to trimming and J lost 6 bases; unmatched junction nucleotides: 8. The CDR3 contains 13 residues.

This clonotype was counted many times. The chain is built from TRBV7-9 and TRBJ2-1; the D gene is possibly TRBD1 (6 bases). The CDR3 is 17 amino acids. CDR1 is SEHNR and CDR2 is FQNEAQ in the germline V gene (reference sequence). The V gene lost 5 bases and the J gene lost 3 bases, with 20 bases spanning the gap. The CDR3 here is CASSPRGIAAGYNEQFF. The CDR3 DNA reads as TGTGCCAGCAGCCCTAGGGGGATTGCGGCCGGCTACAATGAGCAGTTCTTC.

In its sample, this clonotype was seen many times. This chain uses TRBV7-9 with TRBJ2-1; TRBD2 matches 12 bases. V lost 5 bases and J lost 5; bases outside the gene matches: 4. The CDR3 totals 15 residues. Germline V gene data show CDR1 as SEHNR and CDR2 as FQNEAQ (reference sequence). CDR3 nucleotides: TGTGCCAGCAGCCTCGGACTAGCGGGAAACAATGAGCAGTTCTTC. Residues: CASSLGLAGNNEQFF. Looking up the rest from reference TRBV7-9 and TRBJ2-1 gives the full variable domain: DTGVSQNPRHKITKRGQNVTFRCDPISEHNRLYWYRQTLGQGPEFLTYFQNEAQLEKSRLLSDRFSAERPKGSFSTLEIQRTEQGDSAMYLCASSLGLAGNNEQFFGPGTRLTVL.